This T cell receptor (beta chain) stems from a study of T cell responses to AZD1222 COVID-19 vaccine. V shed 3 bases, J shed 2 bases, and the junction held 1 base outside the gene matches. The CDR3 sequence is 15 residues long. CDR1 and CDR2 (germline): SGHAT, FQNNGV. Profiling relied on immunoSEQ multiplex PCR, and the TCRdb table lists in-frame clones only, not all of them. The repertoire has about 110,000 clones, about 90% of them found once; the top ten carry roughly 6.2%. Study outcomes and limitations: Spike-specific TCR breadth rose after two AZD1222 doses, and depth rose as well. In the spike-specific TCR repertoire, nearly half reportedly target unmutated variant regions.

Comments on this clone: Its antigen is unknown.

The TCR sequence derives from an adult who received the AZD1222 COVID-19 vaccine. J is TRBJ2-3 and V is TRBV11-2; 11 bases fit TRBD2. The specimen comprised peripheral blood, sampled 28 days after the second AZD1222 dose. CDR3 region: CASSFSGRATDTQYF. DNA of the CDR3: TGTGCCAGCAGCTTTAGCGGGAGGGCCACAGATACGCAGTATTTT.